This T cell receptor beta chain was captured by sequencing in a study of cytomegalovirus exposure and HLA in healthy donors. PCR involved 60 Vbeta and 13 Jbeta primers. TCRdb keeps only in-frame clones here, not all; method: immunoSEQ multiplex PCR. Here the sample spans fewer than 110,000 clones, almost 80% being singletons. The CDR3 length is 16 residues. V lost 7 bases and J 0 bases, leaving 17 bases between the germline ends. The germline V gene has CDR1 MNHEY and CDR2 SMNVEV (reference sequence). This clone has just a few counts. The antigen is unknown. Study-wide findings and caveats: As immune exposure information, only CMV serostatus was available.

Input material: PBMCs. The chain uses TRBV27 and TRBJ2-3, with D uncertain. The TCR was taken from a man aged 50 to 60 in good health and CMV-seropositive. The CDR3 DNA reads as TGTGCCAGCAATCCCCTGGGCTCCTATAGCACAGATACGCAGTATTTT. Translating gives CASNPLGSYSTDTQYF.